These T cell receptor beta chains were read from a single sample in a study of T cell changes during pregnancy in multiple sclerosis. Profiling relied on immunoSEQ multiplex PCR, and the TCRdb table lists in-frame clones only, not all of them. The sample lists 88,000 or so clones, around 90% occurring once. The specimen was peripheral blood, collected before pregnancy. The receptors here all came from a female donor with multiple sclerosis, enrolled in a pregnancy study. CDR3s include the opening cysteine and the closing phenylalanine or tryptophan. The D gene is left open where the match is weak. Some rows have no size entry. The others give once, few or many, or a class for an expanded clone.

>TRBD2|TRBV7-3|-|TRBJ2-1
CASSLGLAGGSQFF
TGTGCCAGCAGCTTAGGACTAGCGGGAGGATCGCAGTTCTTC
>-|TRBV6-1|-|TRBJ2-7
CASSEFPGLSYEQYF
TGTGCCAGCAGTGAATTTCCAGGGCTAAGCTACGAGCAGTACTTC
>-|TRBV6-1|-|TRBJ2-7
CASSVFGVQYF
TGTGCCAGCAGTGTTTTCGGGGTGCAGTACTTC
>-|TRBV30|-|TRBJ1-4
CACLQPQTEKLFF
TGTGCCTGCCTCCAACCGCAGACAGAAAAACTGTTTTTT
>TRBD2|TRBV5-4|-|TRBJ2-1
CASSLIGGRRGNEQFF
TGTGCCAGCAGCTTGATTGGCGGGAGAAGGGGCAATGAGCAGTTCTTC
>-|TRBV28|-|TRBJ1-2
CATSGGYGYTF
TGTGCCACCTCGGGGGGGTATGGCTACACCTTC
>TRBD1|TRBV4-1|-|TRBJ1-5
CASSHLTGADQPQHF
TGCGCCAGCAGCCACCTGACAGGGGCTGATCAGCCCCAGCATTTT
>TRBD1|TRBV28|-|TRBJ2-1
CASRDGQGIWNEQFF
TGTGCCAGCAGGGACGGACAGGGGATCTGGAATGAGCAGTTCTTC
>TRBD1|TRBV18|-|TRBJ1-4
CASSPTGQGTTNEKLFF
TGTGCCAGCTCACCAACGGGACAGGGAACAACTAATGAAAAACTGTTTTTT
>TRBD1|TRBV5-6|-|TRBJ1-2
CASSRDRWPYGYTF
TGTGCCAGCAGCCGGGACAGGTGGCCCTATGGCTACACCTTC
>-|TRBV6-6|-|TRBJ1-1
CASSYSLGAEAFF
TGTGCCAGCAGTTACTCCCTAGGCGCTGAAGCTTTCTTT
>-|TRBV28|once|TRBJ2-5
CASSFVNIQETQYF
TGTGCCAGCAGTTTCGTAAACATCCAAGAGACCCAGTACTTC